The 27 T cell receptor beta chains below come from one sample, sequenced in a study of CD8+ T cells in alopecia areata. The treatment denotes: oral pan-JAK inhibitor, 5-10 mg twice daily. RNA extraction was followed by reverse transcription into cDNA, which acted as the sequencing template. This table comes from immunoSEQ multiplex PCR, and its TCRdb copy is limited to in-frame clones, with some not included. The sample has some 170,000 clones; 58% are singletons. Here the sequenced sample was CD4+ T cells sorted from blood, taken between weeks 55 and 65, from a patient treated with tofacitinib. The receptors derive from a human donor with alopecia areata.

A remark on this clone: Other nucleotide sequences from this sample produce the same CDR3. The genes are TRBV7-9 and TRBJ2-2, with D tentatively TRBD1 (6 bases). Germline-derived CDR1 and CDR2 are SEHNR and FQNEAQ (reference sequence). V was pared by 2 bases and J by 6 bases, with 7 bases between. The CDR3 consists of 13 residues. DNA for the CDR3: TGTGCCAGCAGCTTACAGGGGTCCGGGGAGCTGTTTTTT. This codes for CASSLQGSGELFF. Full variable domain (rest looked up from reference TRBV7-9 and TRBJ2-2): DTGVSQNPRHKITKRGQNVTFRCDPISEHNRLYWYRQTLGQGPEFLTYFQNEAQLEKSRLLSDRFSAERPKGSFSTLEIQRTEQGDSAMYLCASSLQGSGELFFGEGSRLTVL.

This clone turned up a few times. This sequence joins TRBV11-2 and TRBJ2-5; 11 positions agree with TRBD2. The CDR3 totals 16 residues. CDR1 is SGHAT and CDR2 is FQNNGV in the germline V gene. The V and J ends lost 4 bases and 2 bases, in that order; junction bases with no gene match: 6. CDR3 residues: CASSSRLAGQQETQYF. The CDR3 nucleotides are TGTGCCAGCAGCTCAAGACTAGCGGGGCAACAAGAGACCCAGTACTTC.

The chain has TRBV2 and TRBJ2-7, with D perhaps matching TRBD2 (5 bases). This CDR3 is built from 14 residues. CDR1 and CDR2 (germline): SNHLY, FYNNEI. V was shortened by 6 bases and J by 0 bases, with 12 bases between the two germline ends. The CDR3 nucleotides read TGTGCCAGCAGCGGTAACGGACTCTCCTACGAGCAGTACTTC. Translation: CASSGNGLSYEQYF.

The chain has TRBV5-1 and TRBJ2-6; D unclear. This CDR3 is 15 amino acids long. Germline V CDR1 and CDR2: SGHRS, YFSETQ. V lost 0 bases, J lost 4 bases, and 8 bases lay in between. The CDR3 is CASSLDRVGANVLTF. The CDR3 DNA sequence: TGCGCCAGCAGCTTGGACCGGGTCGGGGCCAACGTCCTGACTTTC.

The chain uses TRBV4-1 and TRBJ2-7; TRBD1 is a possible D gene (6 bases). The V end was cut by 5 bases, the J end by 3 bases, with 11 bases between. This CDR3 region has 13 residues. Germline V gene lookup returns CDR1 MGHRA and CDR2 YSYEKL. In DNA, the CDR3 is TGCGCCAGCAGCTTCCGACAGGACTACGAGCAGTACTTC. It translates to CASSFRQDYEQYF.

This chain joins TRBV9 and TRBJ2-1, with 8 positions matching TRBD2. The CDR3 spans 15 residues. Germline V CDR1 and CDR2: SGDLS, YYNGEE. J gave up 5 bases and V 2 bases, and 6 bases lay outside the gene matches. CDR3 in DNA: TGTGCCAGCAGCGTGGTAGCGGGGCCCCACAATGAGCAGTTCTTC. It specifies CASSVVAGPHNEQFF.

This chain uses TRBV2 with TRBJ2-2, with D unresolved. From germline, CDR1 is SNHLY and CDR2 FYNNEI. The length of the CDR3 is 13 residues. V was trimmed by 6 bases and J by 4 bases, leaving 9 bases between them. CDR3 in amino acids: CASRASGTGELFF. DNA for the CDR3: TGTGCCAGCAGAGCCAGTGGCACCGGGGAGCTGTTTTTT.

The V call is TRBV2, the J call TRBJ1-5; D is uncertain. This CDR3 region has 13 residues. The germline gives CDR1 SNHLY, CDR2 FYNNEI. Deletions cut 7 bases from V and 3 bases from J, with 10 bases between. For the CDR3, the DNA is TGTGCCAGCATTTTGTCCCTCAATCAGCCCCAGCATTTT. Translating it yields CASILSLNQPQHF. Full variable domain (rest looked up from reference TRBV2 and TRBJ1-5): EPEVTQTPSHQVTQMGQEVILRCVPISNHLYFYWYRQILGQKVEFLVSFYNNEISEKSEIFDDQFSVERPDGSNFTLKIRSTKLEDSAMYFCASILSLNQPQHFGDGTRLSIL.

The chain couples TRBV5-1 to TRBJ2-1; D gene uncertain. V was clipped by 1 base and J by 1 base, with 12 bases between them. The germline V gene encodes CDR1 SGHRS and CDR2 YFSETQ. The CDR3 spans 16 residues. The CDR3 loop is CASSLSSSVSYNEQFF. The CDR3 nucleotides are TGCGCCAGCAGCTTGAGTAGCTCAGTTTCCTACAATGAGCAGTTCTTC.

The V call is TRBV30, the J call TRBJ2-4, with 7 bases lining up with TRBD1. In germline, CDR1 is GTSNPN, CDR2 SVGIG (reference sequence). The CDR3 sequence is 14 residues long. V lost 5 bases to trimming and J lost 5 bases; unmatched junction nucleotides: 9. For the CDR3, the DNA is TGTGCCTGGGGGCCTCAGGGACAGCAAAACATTCAGTACTTC. Amino acid sequence: CAWGPQGQQNIQYF.

The chain employs TRBV5-6 and TRBJ2-5, with D unresolved. V was pared by 4 bases and J by 6 bases, with 13 bases between. Germline CDR1 is SGHDT and CDR2 is YYEEEE. The CDR3 length is 13 residues. The CDR3 is CASSPAAEKTQYF. CDR3 in DNA: TGTGCCAGCAGCCCGGCGGCAGAAAAGACCCAGTACTTC.

The chain combines TRBV2 with TRBJ1-3, with D uncertain. The CDR3 consists of 14 residues. Trimming removed 3 bases at V and 1 base at J, with 7 bases between. Germline-derived CDR1 and CDR2 are SNHLY and FYNNEI. DNA of the CDR3: TGTGCCAGCAGTGATTGGGGATCTGGAAACACCATATATTTT. Amino acid sequence: CASSDWGSGNTIYF.

The chain combines TRBV7-2 with TRBJ1-1, with no clear D. CDR1 and CDR2 (germline): SGHTA, FQGNSA. The CDR3 is made up of 14 amino acids. The V gene lost 4 bases and the J gene lost 0 bases, with 9 bases spanning the gap. The CDR3 here is CASSSNPMNTEAFF. The CDR3 DNA sequence: TGTGCCAGCAGCTCGAATCCCATGAACACTGAAGCTTTCTTT. The entire variable domain, with the rest obtained from reference TRBV7-2 and TRBJ1-1, is as follows: GAGVSQSPSNKVTEKGKDVELRCDPISGHTALYWYRQSLGQGLEFLIYFQGNSAPDKSGLPSDRFSAERTGGSVSTLTIQRTQQEDSAVYLCASSSNPMNTEAFFGQGTRLTVV.

V is TRBV30 and J is TRBJ2-7; a possible D gene is TRBD1 (6 bases). This CDR3 is 15 amino acids long. V was cut by 1 base and J by 1 base, with 14 bases left in between. Germline V CDR1 and CDR2: GTSNPN, SVGIG (reference sequence). The CDR3 loop is CAWSDEGGRSYEQYF. The DNA of the CDR3 is TGTGCCTGGAGTGATGAAGGGGGAAGGTCCTACGAGCAGTACTTC.

This clone has a handful of counts. V usage is TRBV11-2 and J usage is TRBJ2-2, with D hard to call. Trimming removed 1 base from V and 6 bases from J, with 6 bases in between. The germline gives CDR1 SGHAT, CDR2 FQNNGV. The CDR3 loop spans 13 amino acids. CDR3 sequence reads: CASSLVSPGELFF. CDR3 in DNA: TGTGCCAGCAGCTTAGTATCCCCCGGGGAGCTGTTTTTT.

The chain employs TRBV29-1 and TRBJ2-1, with a weak D call TRBD1 (6 bases). CDR1 is SQVTM and CDR2 is ANQGSEA in the germline V gene. This CDR3 has 14 residues. The V end lost 6 bases, the J end lost 4 bases, and 16 bases lay between the germline ends. CDR3 in DNA: TGCAGCGTGGGGGCCGGGACACCGTACAATGAGCAGTTCTTC. This encodes CSVGAGTPYNEQFF.

This clone was counted once. The chain is built from TRBV6-5 and TRBJ2-5; D might be TRBD2 (6 bases). Germline lookup yields CDR1 MNHEY and CDR2 SVGAGI. With 5 bases removed from V and 4 bases from J, the gap between germline ends came to 17 bases. The CDR3 is 15 residues long. CDR3 DNA: TGTGCCAGCAGTCTTCTCGGCGGAGGGTCAGAGACCCAGTACTTC. It translates to CASSLLGGGSETQYF.

The chain is built from TRBV9 and TRBJ1-2, with D unclear. The V end was cut by 3 bases, the J end by 7 bases, with 16 bases between. The CDR3 runs to 14 residues. Germline V gives CDR1 SGDLS, CDR2 YYNGEE. The CDR3 sequence is CASSDATASRGYTF. CDR3 coding DNA: TGTGCCAGCAGCGACGCAACGGCGTCTCGTGGCTACACCTTC.

The rearrangement uses TRBV29-1 and TRBJ2-3; TRBD2 is a possible D gene (5 bases). CDR1 is SQVTM and CDR2 is ANQGSEA in the germline V gene. Deletions cut 5 bases from V and 4 bases from J, with 10 bases between. The CDR3 is made up of 12 amino acids. This CDR3 reads CSVTRGSDTQYF. The CDR3 bases are TGCAGCGTTACTCGAGGGTCAGATACGCAGTATTTT.

This chain connects TRBV5-1 to TRBJ2-6, with D possibly being TRBD1 or TRBD2 (5 bases each). CDR3 length: 17 residues. CDR1 SGHRS and CDR2 YFSETQ come from the germline V gene. V lost 4 bases and J 0 bases, leaving 14 bases between the germline ends. CDR3 residues: CASSPGLGDSGANVLTF. Here the CDR3 DNA reads TGCGCCAGCAGCCCAGGGCTCGGGGACTCTGGGGCCAACGTCCTGACTTTC.

The chain uses TRBV4-1 and TRBJ1-3; D might be TRBD1 (5 bases). V was clipped by 1 base and J by 3 bases, with 10 bases between them. The CDR3 spans 15 residues. Germline V gives CDR1 MGHRA, CDR2 YSYEKL. CDR3 nucleotides: TGCGCCAGCAGCCAAGGGCAGGGCGGTGGAAACACCATATATTTT. Translation gives CASSQGQGGGNTIYF.

This chain joins TRBV29-1 and TRBJ1-6; 8 bases are a match to TRBD1. CDR1 is SQVTM, CDR2 ANQGSEA, per germline. The CDR3 covers 13 residues. The junction had 6 bases not matched to a gene; V was cut back by 5 bases and J by 9 bases. CDR3 protein: CSVQNRGGSPLHF. CDR3 nucleotide sequence: TGCAGCGTTCAGAACAGGGGGGGTTCACCCCTCCACTTT.

The V and J genes are TRBV5-1 and TRBJ2-7, with a possible D match to TRBD1 (6 bases). The CDR3 runs 13 residues. V was clipped by 4 bases and J by 3 bases, with 11 bases between them. Germline assignment: CDR1 SGHRS and CDR2 YFSETQ. In DNA form, the CDR3 reads TGCGCCAGCAGCACCCAGACAGGCTACGAGCAGTACTTC. This encodes CASSTQTGYEQYF.

This clone came up a few times. V usage is TRBV5-1 and J usage is TRBJ2-1, with D hard to call. This CDR3 comprises 15 residues. Trimming cost V 4 bases and J 4 bases, with 15 bases left between them. Germline CDR1 and CDR2: SGHRS and YFSETQ. This CDR3 reads CASSAVRGRYNEQFF. The CDR3 DNA follows: TGCGCCAGCAGCGCAGTCCGTGGACGGTACAATGAGCAGTTCTTC.

This clone was seen only once. The V call is TRBV23-1, the J call TRBJ1-5, with TRBD1 matching over 7 bases. TRBV23-1 is annotated as an ORF whose role is uncertain. CDR3 size: 16 residues. V was clipped by 0 bases and J by 5 bases; unmatched bases: 7. The CDR3 DNA follows: TGCGCCAGCAGTCAATCGCGTTCGACAGGGTATCAGCCCCAGCATTTT. This sequence encodes CASSQSRSTGYQPQHF.

V gene TRBV2 combines with J gene TRBJ1-2; 9 bases are shared with TRBD1. This CDR3 is 17 amino acids long. Trimming removed 3 bases from V and 1 base from J; junction bases left unmatched: 9. Germline CDR1 is SNHLY and CDR2 is FYNNEI. CDR3 coding DNA: TGTGCCAGCAGTGACCCTCACAGGGGGCCTGTTAACTATGGCTACACCTTC. Its protein product is CASSDPHRGPVNYGYTF.

This clone has at least ten counts. The chain has TRBV7-6 and TRBJ1-1, with 11 bases lining up with TRBD1. CDR3 length: 16 amino acids. The V segment lost 5 bases and the J segment 5 bases; nucleotides outside the gene matches: 10. Germline V gene lookup returns CDR1 SGHVS and CDR2 FNYEAQ. The CDR3 is CASSAPGQGGETEAFF. CDR3 nucleotides: TGTGCCAGCAGCGCCCCGGGACAGGGGGGGGAGACTGAAGCTTTCTTT.